The 9 T cell receptor beta chains below were found in one sample sequenced in a study of glioma-infiltrating T cells after dendritic cell vaccination (dated by TCRdb to about 2016). Receptor libraries were prepared by the immunoSEQ multiplex PCR assay. Imported from immuneACCESS, the table was reduced by TCRdb to in-frame sequences with V and J called. These copies leave out some clones; in studies compared against another copy, an unresolved V gene accounts for under half, and the cause of the remainder is not known. This sample comprises about 82,000 clones, about 90% of them detected only once. The ten top clones hold 3.2% of the sample. Sequenced here: blood, sampled before dendritic cell vaccination. These receptors all stem from a human donor with glioblastoma.

The J gene is TRBJ2-7, the V gene TRBV11-2, with 10 bases lining up with TRBD1. Germline-derived CDR1 and CDR2 are SGHAT and FQNNGV. The CDR3 runs to 15 residues. V was pared by 4 bases and J by 0 bases, with 3 bases of the junction left unmatched. The CDR3 DNA sequence: TGTGCCAGCAGCTCCCGGACAGGGGGCTCCTACGAGCAGTACTTC. Encoded protein: CASSSRTGGSYEQYF. The full variable domain, rest sourced from reference TRBV11-2 and TRBJ2-7, is EAGVAQSPRYKIIEKRQSVAFWCNPISGHATLYWYQQILGQGPKLLIQFQNNGVVDDSQLPKDRFSAERLKGVDSTLKIQPAKLEDSAVYLCASSSRTGGSYEQYFGPGTRLTVT.

V is TRBV10-3 and J is TRBJ2-5, with D hard to call. The J call is in doubt because the DNA end fits TRBJ2-7 better. Germline assignment: CDR1 ENHRY and CDR2 SYGVKD. CDR3 length equals 11 residues. CDR3 nucleotide sequence: TGTGCCATCAGTGTTTCCTACGAGCAGTACTTC. Protein product: CAISVSYEQYF.

CDR3 sequence reads: CAWSEKGGQSYGYTF. CDR3 nucleotides: TGTGCCTGGAGCGAAAAGGGAGGGCAGTCCTATGGCTACACCTTC. The chain recombines TRBV30 with TRBJ1-2, with D unresolved. Between the trimmed V and J ends, which lost 3 bases and 4 bases, there was a span of 18 bases. CDR1 and CDR2 (germline): GTSNPN, SVGIG (reference sequence). There are 15 residues in the CDR3.

CDR3 sequence (DNA): TGTGCCAGCAGTCAGACAGGGTCGGATGGCTACACCTTC. The encoded protein is CASSQTGSDGYTF. The V and J genes are TRBV6-1 and TRBJ1-2; 7 nucleotides agree with TRBD1. Germline CDR1 is MNHNS and CDR2 is SASEGT. The CDR3 has 13 amino acids. Trimming cost V 5 bases and J 6 bases; bases outside gene matches: 6.

V gene TRBV5-1 combines with J gene TRBJ2-5; D is possibly TRBD2 (7 bases). The CDR3 loop spans 15 amino acids. V was trimmed by 2 bases and J by 3 bases, leaving 14 bases between them. Germline values: CDR1 SGHRS, CDR2 YFSETQ. The CDR3 bases are TGCGCCAGCAGCTTAGGGGGGGGACATGAAGAGACCCAGTACTTC. Amino acids: CASSLGGGHEETQYF. The entire variable domain, with the rest obtained from reference TRBV5-1 and TRBJ2-5, is as follows: KAGVTQTPRYLIKTRGQQVTLSCSPISGHRSVSWYQQTPGQGLQFLFEYFSETQRNKGNFPGRFSGRQFSNSRSEMNVSTLELGDSALYLCASSLGGGHEETQYFGPGTRLLVL.

The sample holds one count of this clone. The V and J genes are TRBV9 and TRBJ1-1, with TRBD1 matching over 8 bases. Germline values: CDR1 SGDLS, CDR2 YYNGEE. Trimming removed 3 bases from V and 5 bases from J; junction bases left unmatched: 18. The CDR3 is 18 residues long. The CDR3 nucleotides are TGTGCCAGCAGCGCATTAACCGGGACAGGATACAGGGGAACTGAAGCTTTCTTT. Protein sequence: CASSALTGTGYRGTEAFF.

This clone was detected only once. V and J are TRBV5-1 and TRBJ2-2; 7 nucleotides align to TRBD1. CDR3 size: 16 residues. CDR1 and CDR2 from the germline V gene are SGHRS and YFSETQ. V shed 4 bases and J 1 base; nucleotides not matched to a gene: 7. The CDR3 protein is CASSPGTAQNTGELFF. DNA for the CDR3: TGCGCCAGCAGCCCTGGGACAGCTCAGAACACCGGGGAGCTGTTTTTT.

This clone was observed a few times. The chain links TRBV7-9 to TRBJ2-7; 8 nucleotides line up with TRBD2. With 3 bases clipped from V and 0 bases from J, the junction kept 4 bases outside the gene matches. The CDR3 extends over 15 amino acids. The germline V gene has CDR1 SEHNR and CDR2 FQNEAQ (reference sequence). The CDR3 DNA is TGTGCCAGCAGCTTTGGTAGCGGGGCCTCCTACGAGCAGTACTTC. This translates into CASSFGSGASYEQYF. Filled out from reference TRBV7-9 and TRBJ2-7, the complete variable domain reads DTGVSQNPRHKITKRGQNVTFRCDPISEHNRLYWYRQTLGQGPEFLTYFQNEAQLEKSRLLSDRFSAERPKGSFSTLEIQRTEQGDSAMYLCASSFGSGASYEQYFGPGTRLTVT.

Only one count was recorded for this clone. The chain joins TRBV2 to TRBJ1-1; D is uncertain. The CDR3 extends over 13 amino acids. Trimming took 7 bases from V and 9 from J, leaving 18 bases between them. Germline values: CDR1 SNHLY, CDR2 FYNNEI. CDR3 DNA: TGTGCCAGCATCCCTGAGGTAGGCGTGAAAGCTTTCTTT. Protein sequence: CASIPEVGVKAFF.